This is a list of T cell receptor beta chains from one sample in a study of T cell changes during pregnancy in multiple sclerosis. Profiling relied on immunoSEQ multiplex PCR, and the TCRdb table lists in-frame clones only, not all of them. The top ten hold about 0.7% of the sample, which has 28,000 or so clones, around 88% seen once. The starting material was CD4+ T cells from peripheral blood mononuclear cells, obtained in the first trimester of pregnancy. Every receptor here comes from a female donor in good health, enrolled as a control in a pregnancy study. Each CDR3 is given with its conserved first and last residue. Each record gives: D gene, clone size, V gene, J gene, CDR3 protein, CDR3 DNA. A D gene is named only where the DNA matches it firmly. Expanded clones are given a class, and other clones once, few, many or no size at all.

TRBD1	NA	TRBV4-2	TRBJ1-5	CASSHAGTDNQPQHF	TGTGCCAGCAGCCACGCCGGGACAGACAATCAGCCCCAGCATTTT
NA	NA	TRBV14	TRBJ1-2	CASSLHAGPTTNYGYTF	TGTGCCAGCAGCCTGCATGCGGGGCCTACCACTAACTATGGCTACACCTTC
NA	NA	TRBV30	TRBJ2-1	CAWSVQEGLEQFF	TGTGCCTGGAGTGTACAGGAGGGTCTTGAGCAGTTCTTC
TRBD2	NA	TRBV5-5	TRBJ2-1	CASSLKTSATYNEQFF	TGTGCCAGCAGCTTGAAGACTAGCGCTACCTACAATGAGCAGTTCTTC
NA	NA	TRBV5-1	TRBJ2-7	CASSEGSWEQYF	TGCGCCAGCAGCGAGGGATCCTGGGAGCAGTACTTC
NA	NA	TRBV29-1	TRBJ1-2	CSVLGGNYGYTF	TGCAGCGTCCTGGGGGGAAACTATGGCTACACCTTC
NA	NA	TRBV15	TRBJ2-7	CATSRDRVDSREQYF	TGTGCCACCAGCAGAGATCGGGTGGACTCGCGTGAGCAGTACTTC
TRBD1	NA	TRBV4-1	TRBJ1-1	CASSRGASRGPTEAFF	TGCGCCAGCAGCCGGGGGGCGTCCAGGGGGCCCACTGAAGCTTTCTTT
TRBD1	NA	TRBV5-4	TRBJ1-6	CASSPAGQYNSPLHF	TGTGCCAGCAGCCCGGCGGGACAGTATAATTCACCCCTCCACTTT
TRBD2	NA	TRBV27	TRBJ2-3	CASSFAWRGVGDTQYF	TGTGCCAGCAGTTTTGCCTGGCGGGGGGTTGGAGATACGCAGTATTTT
NA	NA	TRBV5-6	TRBJ1-1	CASRSSGRNTEAFF	TGTGCCAGCAGGTCTTCGGGGAGAAACACTGAAGCTTTCTTT
TRBD2	NA	TRBV7-2	TRBJ2-3	CASSLSSSGGAYTQYF	TGTGCCAGCAGCTTATCTTCCAGCGGGGGGGCCTATACGCAGTATTTT
TRBD2	NA	TRBV27	TRBJ2-1	CASSLGSLGGGAYNEQFF	TGTGCCAGCAGTTTGGGGAGCTTGGGCGGGGGGGCTTACAATGAGCAGTTCTTC
TRBD2	NA	TRBV14	TRBJ2-3	CASSQDTRLAGTDTQYF	TGTGCCAGCAGCCAAGATACCCGACTAGCGGGGACAGATACGCAGTATTTT
NA	NA	TRBV19	TRBJ2-5	CATRRGGGQETQYF	TGTGCCACCAGGAGGGGGGGAGGTCAAGAGACCCAGTACTTC
TRBD1	NA	TRBV19	TRBJ1-5	CASSIKDRPNQPQHF	TGTGCCAGTAGTATAAAGGACAGGCCTAATCAGCCCCAGCATTTT
NA	NA	TRBV11-3	TRBJ2-7	CASSLEGHLYEQYF	TGTGCCAGCAGCTTAGAAGGACACCTCTACGAGCAGTACTTC
NA	NA	TRBV15	TRBJ2-5	CATSARGREETQYF	TGTGCCACCAGCGCCCGCGGCAGGGAAGAGACCCAGTACTTC
NA	NA	TRBV7-9	TRBJ1-3	CASSFSGTVSGNTIYF	TGTGCCAGCAGCTTCTCCGGGACTGTCTCAGGAAACACCATATATTTT
NA	NA	TRBV11-3	TRBJ2-1	CASSLDGQGTGEQFF	TGTGCCAGCAGCTTAGACGGTCAGGGGACGGGTGAGCAGTTCTTC
NA	NA	TRBV5-1	TRBJ1-2	CASSFDIPYGYTF	TGCGCCAGCAGCTTTGACATCCCCTATGGCTACACCTTC
TRBD1	few	TRBV2	TRBJ1-1	CASRRDRGDPEAFF	TGTGCCAGCAGGAGGGACAGGGGAGATCCTGAAGCTTTCTTT
TRBD1	NA	TRBV27	TRBJ1-1	CASLRRGLGTEAFF	TGTGCCAGCCTCCGGAGGGGGCTGGGCACTGAAGCTTTCTTT
NA	NA	TRBV5-4	TRBJ1-2	CASTSGALYGYTF	TGTGCCAGCACATCAGGCGCGCTCTATGGCTACACCTTC
TRBD1	few	TRBV9	TRBJ1-2	CASSVGGTGNYGYTF	TGTGCCAGCAGCGTAGGTGGGACAGGCAACTATGGCTACACCTTC
NA	NA	TRBV11-2	TRBJ1-6	CATRQDTNSPLHF	TGTGCCACGAGGCAGGACACTAATTCACCCCTCCACTTT
NA	NA	TRBV2	TRBJ1-1	CASRREMNTEAFF	TGTGCCAGCAGGCGGGAGATGAACACTGAAGCTTTCTTT
NA	once	TRBV15	TRBJ1-3	CATSQNRVSGNTIYF	TGTGCCACCAGCCAAAATAGAGTCTCTGGAAACACCATATATTTT
NA	once	TRBV7-3	TRBJ2-1	CASSQGGLYNEQFF	TGTGCCAGCAGCCAGGGGGGTCTCTACAATGAGCAGTTCTTC
NA	few	TRBV6-5	TRBJ1-6	CASMVGNSPLHF	TGTGCCAGCATGGTCGGTAATTCACCCCTCCACTTT
TRBD2	NA	TRBV4-3	TRBJ2-3	CASSQGGSGTSGTDTQYF	TGCGCCAGCAGCCAAGGGGGCTCGGGGACTAGCGGAACAGATACGCAGTATTTT
TRBD1	once	TRBV5-1	TRBJ1-2	CASSSQGEYGYTF	TGCGCCAGCAGCTCCCAGGGGGAATATGGCTACACCTTC
TRBD1	NA	TRBV19	TRBJ1-5	CASSIGRGKWDGQPQHF	TGTGCCAGTAGTATCGGCAGGGGGAAGTGGGACGGTCAGCCCCAGCATTTT
NA	NA	TRBV5-1	TRBJ1-4	CASSLGGLNEKLFF	TGCGCCAGCAGCTTGGGTGGCCTTAATGAAAAACTGTTTTTT
NA	NA	TRBV4-3	TRBJ2-4	CASSQDLGGRQASKNIQYF	TGCGCCAGCAGCCAAGATCTGGGGGGTAGGCAGGCCTCCAAAAACATTCAGTACTTC
TRBD1	NA	TRBV11-1	TRBJ2-1	CASSSITGGAYNEQFF	TGTGCCAGCAGCTCCATCACAGGGGGCGCTTACAATGAGCAGTTCTTC
TRBD1	NA	TRBV10-1	TRBJ2-2	CASSESNVFLDRAYPDTGELFF	TGCGCCAGCAGTGAGTCGAACGTTTTTCTGGACAGGGCTTATCCCGACACCGGGGAGCTGTTTTTT
NA	NA	TRBV6-5	TRBJ2-7	CASSYSGQGTYEQYF	TGTGCCAGCAGTTACTCCGGCCAGGGCACCTACGAGCAGTACTTC
TRBD1	NA	TRBV6-4	TRBJ2-2	CASSDSGGFAGELFF	TGTGCCAGCAGTGACTCAGGGGGCTTTGCCGGGGAGCTGTTTTTT
TRBD1	NA	TRBV7-6	TRBJ1-4	CASSGTGEKLFF	TGTGCCAGCAGCGGGACAGGGGAAAAACTGTTTTTT
NA	NA	TRBV7-9	TRBJ1-5	CASSLATANQPQHF	TGTGCCAGCAGCTTAGCGACAGCTAATCAGCCCCAGCATTTT
TRBD1	NA	TRBV7-9	TRBJ1-2	CASSLAGTGNGYTF	TGTGCCAGCAGCTTAGCCGGGACAGGGAACGGCTACACCTTC
NA	NA	TRBV6-1	TRBJ1-3	CASSEGNRYSGNTIYF	TGTGCCAGCAGTGAAGGGAACAGATACTCTGGAAACACCATATATTTT
NA	NA	TRBV21-1	TRBJ1-1	CASSKEGSLSRNTEAFF	TGTGCCAGCAGCAAAGAGGGGTCCTTATCCCGGAACACTGAAGCTTTCTTT
TRBD1	NA	TRBV7-2	TRBJ2-5	CASSLGDRETQYF	TGTGCCAGCAGCTTAGGGGACAGGGAGACCCAGTACTTC
NA	few	TRBV18	TRBJ1-1	CASSLVDTEAFF	TGTGCCAGCTCGCTAGTCGACACTGAAGCTTTCTTT